This section outlines one T cell receptor (beta chain) sequence together with its context. Its antigen is unidentified. These data come from a study of T cell responses to AZD1222 COVID-19 vaccine. The study, taken as a whole, reports: The peak T cell response came first, and repertoires were sampled only after it. Seropositivity was recorded at baseline in only six AZD1222 recipients. There were vaccine-associated CD4 TCRs across spike, dominant at 160-218 and 743-854.

Profiled with immunoSEQ multiplex PCR; TCRdb holds only in-frame clones, not every one. The data show approximately 70,000 clones, more than 75% seen once. This CDR3 has 17 amino acids. Germline V lookup: CDR1 SGHVS, CDR2 FQNEAQ. The V gene lost 1 base and the J gene lost 0 bases, with 10 bases spanning the gap. The V call is TRBV7-8, the J call TRBJ1-6, with D unresolved. The sequences come from peripheral blood, collected 28 days after the second dose of the MenACWY control vaccine. This clonotype originated in an adult who received the MenACWY meningococcal vaccine as a control. The DNA of the CDR3 is TGTGCCAGCAGCTTAGTTGACGGCGGCTCCTATAATTCACCCCTCCACTTT. Translation gives CASSLVDGGSYNSPLHF.